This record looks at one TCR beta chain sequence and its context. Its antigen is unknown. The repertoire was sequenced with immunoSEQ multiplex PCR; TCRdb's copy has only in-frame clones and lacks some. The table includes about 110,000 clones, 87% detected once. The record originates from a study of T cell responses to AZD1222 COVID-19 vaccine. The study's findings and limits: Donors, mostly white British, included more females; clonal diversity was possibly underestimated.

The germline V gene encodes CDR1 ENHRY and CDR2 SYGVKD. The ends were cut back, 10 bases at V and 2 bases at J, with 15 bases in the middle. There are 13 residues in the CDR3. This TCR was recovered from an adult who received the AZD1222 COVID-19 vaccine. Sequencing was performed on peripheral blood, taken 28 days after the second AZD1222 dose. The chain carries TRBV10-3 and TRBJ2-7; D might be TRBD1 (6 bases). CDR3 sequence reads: CATCRGDAYEQYF. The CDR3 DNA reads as TGTGCCACCTGCAGGGGCGACGCCTACGAGCAGTACTTC.